A selection of T cell receptor beta chains follows, all from one sample in a study of CD8 T cells in Susac syndrome. TCRdb re-called the immunoSEQ multiplex PCR reads through MiXCR, storing one row per CDR3 protein. The data show hundreds of thousands of distinct CDR3 sequences, 89% seen once. Input material: CD8+ T cells from PBMCs. The receptors stem from a human donor with multiple sclerosis. The conserved cysteine and the conserved F or W are not part of the CDR3 here. Fields, in order: V gene, J gene, CDR3 protein.

v_gene: TRBV7-2
j_gene: TRBJ2-5
CDR3aa: ASSSVWRTLFPQETQY

v_gene: TRBV5-1
j_gene: TRBJ2-7
CDR3aa: ASSRTAGTGSLEQY

v_gene: TRBV10-3
j_gene: TRBJ2-1
CDR3aa: AISDPGQGPNEQF

v_gene: TRBV10-3
j_gene: TRBJ2-7
CDR3aa: AIRAGTYEQY

v_gene: TRBV28
j_gene: TRBJ1-2
CDR3aa: ASQERGLFNYGYT

v_gene: TRBV9
j_gene: TRBJ2-7
CDR3aa: ASSGQGASYEQY

v_gene: TRBV5-8
j_gene: TRBJ2-5
CDR3aa: ASTFRHGYQKETQY

v_gene: TRBV27
j_gene: TRBJ2-3
CDR3aa: ASSWTATTDTQY

v_gene: TRBV29-1
j_gene: TRBJ2-1
CDR3aa: SVDTSSYNEQF

v_gene: TRBV5-1
j_gene: TRBJ2-4
CDR3aa: ASSRWWIGKNIQY

v_gene: TRBV27
j_gene: TRBJ2-1
CDR3aa: ASLAGGGEQF

v_gene: TRBV25-1
j_gene: TRBJ2-3
CDR3aa: ASSEWSSGITDTQY

v_gene: TRBV11-3
j_gene: TRBJ2-3
CDR3aa: ASSARLAGGGTDTQY

v_gene: TRBV19
j_gene: TRBJ2-1
CDR3aa: ASSIGGGAYNEQF

v_gene: TRBV5-4
j_gene: TRBJ2-3
CDR3aa: ASSGTGIADTQY

v_gene: TRBV7-9
j_gene: TRBJ2-5
CDR3aa: ASSLELAVYQETQY

v_gene: TRBV9
j_gene: TRBJ2-1
CDR3aa: ASSVAGTTYNEQF

v_gene: TRBV21-1
j_gene: TRBJ1-2
CDR3aa: ASSKVVSDTRNYGYT

v_gene: TRBV11-2
j_gene: TRBJ2-7
CDR3aa: ASSTWKFGNYEQY

v_gene: TRBV12-3/TRBV12-4
j_gene: TRBJ2-1
CDR3aa: ASSLRLGENNEQF

v_gene: TRBV30
j_gene: TRBJ2-6
CDR3aa: AWDRGQAGANVLT

v_gene: TRBV4-1
j_gene: TRBJ1-5
CDR3aa: ASSQAEDQPQH

v_gene: TRBV9
j_gene: TRBJ1-4
CDR3aa: ASRGALDEKLF

v_gene: TRBV6-1
j_gene: TRBJ1-5
CDR3aa: ASSETGQPSQPQH

v_gene: TRBV6-2/TRBV6-3
j_gene: TRBJ1-5
CDR3aa: ASSTDPGQESFVGPQH

v_gene: TRBV20-1
j_gene: TRBJ2-7
CDR3aa: SALLAGPYEQY

v_gene: TRBV20-1
j_gene: TRBJ1-3
CDR3aa: SAREQGAPSGNTIY